What follows are 18 T cell receptor beta chains derived from one specimen sequenced in a study of T cell changes during pregnancy in multiple sclerosis. Some clones are missing from TCRdb's copy, which holds only in-frame ones; the method was immunoSEQ multiplex PCR. The sample includes about 22,000 clones, roughly nine tenths of them seen just once. Sample: CD4+ T cells from peripheral blood mononuclear cells, taken after pregnancy. All receptors derive from a female donor in good health, enrolled as a control in a pregnancy study.

The chain has TRBV28 and TRBJ2-7; TRBD2 matches at 15 bases. Trimming at V came to 6 bases and at J to 4 bases, leaving 1 base not matched to a gene. Germline assignment: CDR1 MDHEN and CDR2 SYDVKM. The CDR3 has 14 amino acids. CDR3 protein: CASSGTSGRYEQYF. For the CDR3, the DNA is TGTGCCAGCAGCGGGACTAGCGGGAGGTACGAGCAGTACTTC.

This sequence joins TRBV7-6 and TRBJ1-4, with 8 bases aligning to TRBD1. Germline values: CDR1 SGHVS, CDR2 FNYEAQ. V shed 6 bases and J 5 bases; nucleotides not matched to a gene: 14. This CDR3 spans 17 amino acids. In DNA, the CDR3 is TGTGCCAGCAGTCAACGACAGGGGCCGCGACTAAATGAAAAACTGTTTTTT. Translation gives CASSQRQGPRLNEKLFF.

The J gene is TRBJ2-7, the V gene TRBV7-2; TRBD2 aligns across 7 bases. The CDR3 covers 14 residues. Germline loops: CDR1 SGHTA, CDR2 FQGNSA. The trim removed 3 bases at V and 3 bases at J, leaving 5 bases unmatched. The CDR3 reads CASSLGGVGYEQYF. For the CDR3, the DNA is TGTGCCAGCAGCTTGGGGGGGGTTGGCTACGAGCAGTACTTC.

V gene TRBV27 combines with J gene TRBJ2-7; tentative D call: TRBD2 (5 bases). The CDR3 is 15 residues long. V was trimmed by 8 bases and J by 2 bases, leaving 19 bases between them. Germline V gene lookup returns CDR1 MNHEY and CDR2 SMNVEV (reference sequence). The CDR3 region is CASSRTFVGTYEQYF. CDR3 nucleotides: TGTGCCAGCTCAAGGACTTTCGTAGGCACCTACGAGCAGTACTTC.

The chain links TRBV28 to TRBJ1-4, with 10 bases that match TRBD1. V gave up 6 bases and J gave up 8 bases; unmatched junction bases: 6. The CDR3 spans 14 residues. The germline gives CDR1 MDHEN, CDR2 SYDVKM. This chain's CDR3 is CASSLGQGVEKLFF. The DNA for the CDR3 is TGTGCCAGCAGCCTCGGACAGGGGGTCGAAAAACTGTTTTTT.

This chain uses TRBV5-6 with TRBJ2-4, with 15 bases fitting TRBD2. The V gene end was trimmed by 3 bases and the J gene end by 6 bases; junction bases not matched to a gene: 7. The CDR3 contains 17 residues. Germline assignment: CDR1 SGHDT and CDR2 YYEEEE. The CDR3 is CASSYWTSGRALNIQYF. CDR3 DNA: TGTGCCAGCAGCTACTGGACTAGCGGGAGGGCCTTAAACATTCAGTACTTC.

This clone has a handful of counts. The V call is TRBV27, the J call TRBJ2-7; 11 bases line up with TRBD1. CDR3 size: 15 residues. Looked up from germline, CDR1 is MNHEY and CDR2 is SMNVEV (reference sequence). Unmatched junction bases numbered 4, after V lost 3 bases and J lost 3 bases. The CDR3 spells CASSFGDRGFYEQYF. Here the CDR3 DNA reads TGTGCCAGCAGTTTTGGGGACAGGGGGTTCTACGAGCAGTACTTC.

The chain has TRBV9 and TRBJ2-5; 7 bases agree with TRBD1. Trimming took 0 bases from V and 5 from J; bases not matched to a gene: 4. CDR1 and CDR2 (germline): SGDLS, YYNGEE. The CDR3 consists of 14 residues. The CDR3 coding sequence is TGTGCCAGCAGCGTAGAGGGGGCCTGGGAGACCCAGTACTTC. Its protein is CASSVEGAWETQYF.

The V gene is TRBV14, the J gene TRBJ1-1; D is uncertain. V was pared by 1 base and J by 8 bases, with 8 bases between. Germline-derived CDR1 and CDR2 are SGHDN and FVKESK. The CDR3 sequence is 12 residues long. The CDR3 loop reads CASSQGGTEAFF. Here the CDR3 DNA reads TGTGCCAGCAGCCAAGGAGGAACAGAAGCTTTCTTT.

The chain joins TRBV9 to TRBJ2-3; D might be TRBD2 (6 bases). V was shortened by 4 bases and J by 6 bases, with 24 bases between the two germline ends. The CDR3 is made up of 17 amino acids. Germline CDR1 and CDR2: SGDLS and YYNGEE. CDR3 nucleotide sequence: TGTGCCAGCAGCACTCGATTGACCATTAGCGGTAGGGATACGCAGTATTTT. As protein: CASSTRLTISGRDTQYF.

The chain employs TRBV6-6 and TRBJ2-5; maybe TRBD2 (6 bases). Between the trimmed V and J ends, which lost 4 bases and 3 bases, there was a span of 9 bases. In germline, CDR1 is MNHNY, CDR2 SVGAGI (reference sequence). The CDR3 extends over 13 amino acids. The CDR3 nucleotides read TGTGCCAGCAGTTTTCCTAGCGAAGAGACCCAGTACTTC. This sequence encodes CASSFPSEETQYF.

V usage is TRBV5-1 and J usage is TRBJ1-1; D is unresolved. The CDR3 loop spans 13 amino acids. The germline V gene has CDR1 SGHRS and CDR2 YFSETQ. V shed 0 bases and J shed 7 bases, with 10 bases lying between them. In nucleotides, the CDR3 is TGCGCCAGCAGCTTGGATCGTGTCGGTGAAGCTTTCTTT. Protein sequence: CASSLDRVGEAFF.

The CDR3 DNA reads as TGCAGCGCCCCCGGGACTAGCGGGAGTAGCCCCTACAATGAGCAGTTCTTC. Protein product: CSAPGTSGSSPYNEQFF. This chain links TRBV29-1 with TRBJ2-1, with TRBD2 matching over 14 bases. The CDR3 is made up of 17 amino acids. Germline V gene lookup returns CDR1 SQVTM and CDR2 ANQGSEA. With 7 bases clipped from V and 2 bases from J, the junction kept 10 bases outside the gene matches.

As to this clone: A junction end diverges from the germline sequence, so it may reflect a read error. The rearrangement joins TRBV3-1 (or the pseudogene TRBV3-2) to TRBJ1-4; D is unclear. Germline-derived CDR1 and CDR2 are LGHDT and YNNKEL (reference sequence). The CDR3 consists of 9 residues. CDR3 in amino acids: CASSQDGKF. For the CDR3, the DNA is TGTGCCAGCAGCCAAGACGGGAAATTT.

This clone occurred a few times. This chain connects TRBV7-2 to TRBJ2-3; TRBD2 matches 8 bases. The CDR3 consists of 15 residues. The V gene end was trimmed by 2 bases and the J gene end by 6 bases; junction bases not matched to a gene: 7. CDR1 is SGHTA and CDR2 is FQGNSA in the germline V gene. In DNA, the CDR3 is TGTGCCAGCAGCTTAATAGCGGGGAGCGGCGATACGCAGTATTTT. Protein sequence: CASSLIAGSGDTQYF. Filled out from reference TRBV7-2 and TRBJ2-3, the complete variable domain reads GAGVSQSPSNKVTEKGKDVELRCDPISGHTALYWYRQSLGQGLEFLIYFQGNSAPDKSGLPSDRFSAERTGGSVSTLTIQRTQQEDSAVYLCASSLIAGSGDTQYFGPGTRLTVL.

This chain connects TRBV13 to TRBJ2-7; the D gene is possibly TRBD2 (6 bases). Germline CDR1 PRHDT, CDR2 FYEKMQ (reference sequence). The CDR3 covers 15 residues. V was trimmed by 5 bases and J by 3 bases, leaving 17 bases between them. DNA for the CDR3: TGTGCCAGCAGCGACACCGGGACTGGGCACTACGAGCAGTACTTC. Protein sequence: CASSDTGTGHYEQYF.

As concerns this clone: A much larger clone lies one base from this, so it may be a read error. The chain's CDR3 is CASSGLRGGLGAFF. CDR3 nucleotide sequence: TGTGCCAGCAGTGGATTAAGGGGGGGGCTAGGAGCTTTCTTT. The chain recombines TRBV6-1 with TRBJ1-1; tentatively, D is TRBD1 (6 bases). The CDR3 has 14 residues. The germline gives CDR1 MNHNS, CDR2 SASEGT. Trimming left V 4 bases short and J 10 bases short, with 19 bases between.

The CDR3 spells CSVEGSLARGDTQYF. In nucleotides, the CDR3 is TGCAGCGTTGAAGGATCCTTAGCCCGGGGGGATACGCAGTATTTT. This chain uses TRBV29-1 with TRBJ2-3; TRBD2 might be the D (6 bases). The CDR3 runs to 15 residues. V shed 1 base and J shed 6 bases, with 17 bases lying between them. Germline CDR1 reads SQVTM; CDR2 reads ANQGSEA.